One and the same sample provided the 24 T cell receptor beta chains below, sequenced in a study of cytomegalovirus exposure and HLA in healthy donors. The PCR used 60 Vbeta and 13 Jbeta primers. Repertoires were generated with immunoSEQ multiplex PCR, while TCRdb's copy carries only in-frame clones and drops some. The sample contains about 140,000 clones, 65% to 85% of which appear only once. Sample: PBMCs. The receptors derive from a man between 45 and 60 years old in good health and CMV-seronegative.

V is TRBV28 and J is TRBJ1-6, with unresolved D. Trimming took off 3 bases at V and 8 bases at J, with 5 bases between the two ends. This CDR3 region has 12 residues. CDR1 and CDR2 from the germline V gene are MDHEN and SYDVKM. CDR3 sequence: CASSFQDSPLHF. The CDR3 DNA sequence: TGTGCCAGCAGTTTCCAGGATTCACCCCTCCACTTT.

V is TRBV4-1 and J is TRBJ2-3; 9 bases are shared with TRBD1. Germline lookup yields CDR1 MGHRA and CDR2 YSYEKL. V shed 1 base, J shed 1 base, and the junction held 6 bases outside the gene matches. The CDR3 loop spans 17 amino acids. CDR3 DNA: TGCGCCAGCAGCCAAGTTAGGACAGGGGCGGGCACAGATACGCAGTATTTT. It yields the protein CASSQVRTGAGTDTQYF.

The rearrangement uses TRBV21-1 and TRBJ1-6. TRBV21-1 is a pseudogene segment. The CDR3 has 18 residues. The CDR3 region is CASSKARAPETYNSPLHF. In DNA form, the CDR3 reads TGTGCCAGCAGCAAAGCGCGGGCCCCAGAAACCTATAATTCACCCCTCCACTTT.

The gene calls are TRBV18 and TRBJ1-1; no clear D. Germline CDR1 KGHSH, CDR2 LQKENI. CDR3 size: 16 residues. Trimming stripped 0 bases from V and 3 bases from J, with 14 bases between. The chain's CDR3 is CASSPPNAGSDTEAFF. The CDR3 DNA follows: TGTGCCAGCTCACCACCGAATGCCGGTAGCGACACTGAAGCTTTCTTT.

This chain links TRBV5-4 with TRBJ1-1; possible D gene TRBD1, 6 bases. The CDR3 contains 14 residues. Germline V gene lookup returns CDR1 SGHNT and CDR2 YYREEE (reference sequence). The ends were cut back, 5 bases at V and 1 base at J, with 12 bases in the middle. In DNA, the CDR3 is TGTGCCAGCAGACCTGCGGACAGGAACACTGAAGCTTTCTTT. Protein: CASRPADRNTEAFF.

The chain joins TRBV4-1 to TRBJ2-5, with 10 nucleotides matching TRBD2. V trimming: 4 bases; J trimming: 0 bases; junction bases outside the gene matches: 5. Germline V gene data show CDR1 as MGHRA and CDR2 as YSYEKL. This CDR3 contains 16 residues. The CDR3 region has the DNA TGCGCCAGCAGCCGCGGACTAGCGGCAAACCAAGAGACCCAGTACTTC. Translating it yields CASSRGLAANQETQYF.

This clone appeared once. The V call is TRBV5-4, the J call TRBJ2-5; TRBD2 agrees at 16 bases. V lost 4 bases, J lost 2 bases, and 2 bases stayed unmatched. Looked up from germline, CDR1 is SGHNT and CDR2 is YYREEE (reference sequence). The CDR3 sequence is 16 residues long. CDR3 region: CASSLGLAGGQETQYF. Written as DNA, the CDR3 is TGTGCCAGCAGCCTGGGACTAGCGGGGGGGCAAGAGACCCAGTACTTC.

This clone was picked up a small number of times. CDR3 residues: CASSPRTGKGEKLFF. The CDR3 DNA reads as TGTGCCAGCTCACCACGGACAGGGAAGGGCGAAAAACTGTTTTTT. J is TRBJ1-4 and V is TRBV18; 8 bases are shared with TRBD1. The trim removed 1 base at V and 8 bases at J, leaving 6 bases unmatched. From germline, CDR1 is KGHSH and CDR2 LQKENI. The CDR3 totals 15 residues.

The chain carries TRBV18 and TRBJ1-1, with 10 positions matching TRBD1. Germline V gene lookup returns CDR1 KGHSH and CDR2 LQKENI. J lost 5 bases, V lost 4 bases, and 13 bases had no gene match. The CDR3 has 17 amino acids. The CDR3 is CASSLGQGWGDGTEAFF. The CDR3, as DNA: TGTGCCAGCTCACTGGGACAGGGGTGGGGCGATGGGACTGAAGCTTTCTTT.

The chain joins TRBV6-5 to TRBJ2-5; D remains ambiguous. The germline V gene has CDR1 MNHEY and CDR2 SVGAGI. The germline V and J ends were trimmed by 6 bases and 0 bases, with 14 bases remaining between them. The CDR3 extends over 15 amino acids. The CDR3 spells CASSETTPYQETQYF. Here the CDR3 DNA reads TGTGCCAGCAGCGAGACAACGCCTTACCAAGAGACCCAGTACTTC.

The rearrangement joins TRBV6-5 to TRBJ1-2; 8 bases fit TRBD1. Germline CDR1 is MNHEY and CDR2 is SVGAGI. V shed 5 bases, J shed 4 bases, and the junction held 3 bases outside the gene matches. CDR3 length equals 13 residues. This chain's CDR3 is CASSRQGSYGYTF. In DNA, the CDR3 is TGTGCCAGCAGTCGACAGGGGTCCTATGGCTACACCTTC.

This sequence joins TRBV5-1 and TRBJ1-1, with 7 bases that match TRBD1. The CDR3 is 14 amino acids. V shed 4 bases, J shed 1 base, and the junction held 4 bases outside the gene matches. Germline CDR1 SGHRS, CDR2 YFSETQ. CDR3 DNA sequence: TGCGCCAGCAGCCAGACAGGGACGAACACTGAAGCTTTCTTT. The encoded protein is CASSQTGTNTEAFF.

CDR3 sequence: CASSPRQGVNEQFF. Here the CDR3 DNA reads TGTGCCAGCTCACCAAGACAGGGGGTTAATGAGCAGTTCTTC. The chain combines TRBV18 with TRBJ2-1, with TRBD1 matching 9 bases. V lost 2 bases and J lost 7; bases outside the gene matches: 3. The CDR3 has 14 amino acids. CDR1 and CDR2 from the germline V gene are KGHSH and LQKENI.

The chain employs TRBV6-6 and TRBJ2-1; 7 bases fit TRBD1. The J segment lost 0 bases and the V segment lost 5 bases, leaving 4 bases of the junction unmatched. Germline loops: CDR1 MNHNY, CDR2 SVGAGI (reference sequence). This CDR3 has 15 residues. CDR3 sequence: CASSQTGSSYNEQFF. The CDR3, as DNA: TGTGCCAGCAGTCAGACAGGGAGCTCCTACAATGAGCAGTTCTTC.

A few counts support this clone. The V gene is TRBV7-3, the J gene TRBJ1-1; 7 positions agree with TRBD1. This CDR3 has 14 residues. V was clipped by 0 bases and J by 5 bases; unmatched bases: 3. Germline-derived CDR1 and CDR2 are SGHTA and FQGTGA. The CDR3 DNA sequence: TGTGCCAGCAGCTTAACGTCACAGGGGACTGAAGCTTTCTTT. Translated: CASSLTSQGTEAFF.

This clone was recorded a few times. Sequence at one end of the junction differs from germline and may be a read error. This rearrangement joins TRBV5-6 to TRBJ1-6; 12 positions agree with TRBD1. Per the germline V gene, CDR1 is SGHDT and CDR2 is YYEEEE. The CDR3 totals 12 residues. CDR3 amino acids: CASSAGQGASLF. The CDR3, as DNA: TGTGCCAGCAGCGCGGGACAGGGGGCTTCCCTTTTT.

This clone was seen only once. The chain joins TRBV2 to TRBJ1-5, with TRBD1 matching 7 bases. V lost 5 bases and J lost 1; bases outside the gene matches: 8. Germline lookup yields CDR1 SNHLY and CDR2 FYNNEI. The CDR3 runs to 16 residues. CDR3 coding DNA: TGTGCCAGCAGTTCAGGGGGATATTGGAGCAATCAGCCCCAGCATTTT. Its protein product is CASSSGGYWSNQPQHF.

J is TRBJ2-7 and V is TRBV2; 9 positions agree with TRBD1. The CDR3 loop spans 14 amino acids. Germline CDR1 is SNHLY and CDR2 is FYNNEI. V lost 7 bases and J lost 1; bases outside the gene matches: 5. CDR3 coding DNA: TGTGCCAGCATTTCACAGGGGGCTTCCTACGAGCAGTACTTC. Translation: CASISQGASYEQYF.

The rearrangement joins TRBV6-6 to TRBJ1-1; 12 bases match TRBD1. The CDR3 has 14 residues. Germline CDR1 and CDR2: MNHNY and SVGAGI (reference sequence). The V gene end was trimmed by 6 bases and the J gene end by 5 bases; junction bases not matched to a gene: 4. In nucleotides, the CDR3 is TGTGCCAGCAGCATGGGACAGGGGGCGACTGAAGCTTTCTTT. Protein sequence: CASSMGQGATEAFF.

CDR3 in amino acids: CASSFQNQETQYF. In nucleotides, the CDR3 is TGTGCCAGCAGCTTCCAGAATCAAGAGACCCAGTACTTC. The V and J genes are TRBV7-2 and TRBJ2-5; no reliable D call. Germline loops: CDR1 SGHTA, CDR2 FQGNSA. The V gene lost 3 bases and the J gene lost 2 bases, with 7 bases spanning the gap. The CDR3 length is 13 residues.

This clone was seen only once. V is TRBV10-3 and J is TRBJ1-1; 8 nucleotides match TRBD1. The CDR3 totals 16 residues. The V segment lost 6 bases and the J segment 1 base; nucleotides outside the gene matches: 10. The germline gives CDR1 ENHRY, CDR2 SYGVKD. The CDR3 DNA reads TGTGCCATCAGCGAATCCGCGGGGACAGGGAACACTGAAGCTTTCTTT. Protein: CAISESAGTGNTEAFF.

The rearrangement links TRBV7-2 to TRBJ2-1; TRBD2 aligns across 13 bases. With 2 bases clipped from V and 10 bases from J, the junction kept 5 bases outside the gene matches. The CDR3 length is 15 residues. In germline, CDR1 is SGHTA, CDR2 FQGNSA. CDR3 nucleotide sequence: TGTGCCAGCAGCTTAATACTAGCGGGGGGGCAGGAGCAGTTCTTC. The encoded protein is CASSLILAGGQEQFF.

The chain couples TRBV7-2 to TRBJ2-7; the match to TRBD2 covers 11 bases. The germline V gene has CDR1 SGHTA and CDR2 FQGNSA. The CDR3 runs to 18 residues. Trimming at V came to 3 bases and at J to 4 bases, leaving 14 bases not matched to a gene. CDR3 DNA sequence: TGTGCCAGCAGCTTGGATAGGTCTGGGCTAGCGGGGGGTTACGAGCAGTACTTC. It is translated as CASSLDRSGLAGGYEQYF.

The V call is TRBV18, the J call TRBJ2-2, with 11 bases that match TRBD1. The germline V gene has CDR1 KGHSH and CDR2 LQKENI. The trim removed 2 bases at V and 4 bases at J, leaving 3 bases unmatched. CDR3 length: 16 residues. CDR3 sequence reads: CASSPAGTGGTGELFF. CDR3 nucleotides: TGTGCCAGCTCACCAGCCGGGACAGGGGGCACCGGGGAGCTGTTTTTT.